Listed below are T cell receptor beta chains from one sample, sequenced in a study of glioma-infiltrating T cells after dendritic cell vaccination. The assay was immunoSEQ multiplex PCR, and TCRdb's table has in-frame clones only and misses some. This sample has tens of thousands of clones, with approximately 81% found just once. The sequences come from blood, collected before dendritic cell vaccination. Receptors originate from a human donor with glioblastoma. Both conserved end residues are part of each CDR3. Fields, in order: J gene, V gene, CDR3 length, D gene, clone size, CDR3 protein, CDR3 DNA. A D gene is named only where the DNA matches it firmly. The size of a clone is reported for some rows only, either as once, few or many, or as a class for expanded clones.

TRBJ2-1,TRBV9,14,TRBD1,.,CASSRGGQAYEQFF,TGTGCCAGCAGTCGTGGTGGACAGGCGTATGAGCAGTTCTTC
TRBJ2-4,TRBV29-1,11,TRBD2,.,CSVESGMSQYF,TGCAGCGTTGAGAGCGGGATGTCTCAGTACTTC
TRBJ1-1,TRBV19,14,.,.,CASRTTDRNTEAFF,TGTGCCAGCAGAACGACGGACAGAAACACTGAAGCTTTCTTT
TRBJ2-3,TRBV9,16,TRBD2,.,CASSDSLAGVTDTQYF,TGTGCCAGCAGCGATTCACTAGCGGGGGTTACAGATACGCAGTATTTT
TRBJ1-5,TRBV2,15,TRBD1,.,CASSPGTGGYQPQHF,TGTGCCAGCAGTCCCGGGACAGGGGGCTATCAGCCCCAGCATTTT
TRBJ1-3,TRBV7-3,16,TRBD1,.,CASSPWDRLRGNTIYF,TGTGCCAGCAGCCCCTGGGACAGGCTACGTGGAAACACCATATATTTT
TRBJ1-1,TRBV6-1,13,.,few,CASILTGYTEAFF,TGTGCCAGCATTTTGACAGGCTACACTGAAGCTTTCTTT
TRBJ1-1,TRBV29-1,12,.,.,CSVVGQNTEAFF,TGCAGCGTTGTTGGACAGAACACTGAAGCTTTCTTT
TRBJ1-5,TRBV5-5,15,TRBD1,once,CASSFTGTGYQPQHF,TGTGCCAGCAGCTTTACCGGGACAGGGTATCAGCCCCAGCATTTT
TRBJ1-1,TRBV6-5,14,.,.,CASSLQGTDTEAFF,TGTGCCAGCAGTTTGCAGGGAACCGACACTGAAGCTTTCTTT
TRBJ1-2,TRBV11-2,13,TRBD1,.,CASSLGQGFGYTF,TGTGCCAGCAGCTTAGGACAGGGTTTCGGCTACACCTTC
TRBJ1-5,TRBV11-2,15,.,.,CASSLGRASNQPQHF,TGTGCCAGCAGCTTAGGCAGGGCGAGCAATCAGCCCCAGCATTTT
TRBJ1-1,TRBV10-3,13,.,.,CAISGQVGTEAFF,TGTGCCATCAGTGGTCAGGTCGGCACTGAAGCTTTCTTT
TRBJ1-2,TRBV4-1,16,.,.,CASSQDRLKEAYGYTF,TGCGCCAGCAGCCAAGATCGATTGAAGGAGGCCTATGGCTACACCTTC
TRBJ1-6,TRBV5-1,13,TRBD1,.,CASMGQANSPLHF,TGCGCCAGCATGGGACAGGCTAATTCACCCCTCCACTTT
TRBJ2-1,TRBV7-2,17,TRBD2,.,CASSLAASGGEYNEQFF,TGTGCCAGCAGCTTAGCGGCTAGCGGGGGTGAATACAATGAGCAGTTCTTC
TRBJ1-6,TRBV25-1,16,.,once,CASSETDRSYNSPLHF,TGTGCCAGCAGTGAGACAGATAGAAGCTATAATTCACCCCTCCACTTT
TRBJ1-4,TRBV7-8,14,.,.,CASSPPGFHEKLFF,TGTGCCAGCAGCCCACCCGGGTTCCATGAAAAACTGTTTTTT
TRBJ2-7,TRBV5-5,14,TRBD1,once,CASSLQSTGSEQYF,TGCGCCAGCAGCCTACAATCGACAGGGAGCGAGCAGTACTTC
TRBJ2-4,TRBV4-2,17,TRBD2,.,CASSEYASGGATDIQYF,TGTGCCAGCAGCGAATACGCTAGCGGGGGGGCGACGGACATTCAGTACTTC
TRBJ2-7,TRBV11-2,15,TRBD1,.,CASSLRGQGGHEQYF,TGTGCCAGCAGCTTGAGGGGACAGGGGGGACACGAGCAGTACTTC
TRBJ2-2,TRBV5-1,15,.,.,CASSSAPLSTGGLFF,TGCGCCAGCAGCTCAGCGCCCCTGAGCACCGGGGGGCTGTTTTTT
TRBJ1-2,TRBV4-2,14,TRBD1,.,CASSHGQGAYGYTF,TGTGCCAGCAGCCACGGACAGGGTGCCTATGGCTACACCTTC
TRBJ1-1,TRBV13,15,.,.,CASSLPPGSNTEAFF,TGTGCCAGCAGCCTGCCCCCGGGGAGCAACACTGAAGCTTTCTTT
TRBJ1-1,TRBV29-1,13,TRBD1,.,CSVGGTGLTEAFF,TGCAGCGTTGGGGGGACAGGACTCACTGAAGCTTTCTTT
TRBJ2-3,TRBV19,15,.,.,CASTFDRSSTDTQYF,TGTGCCAGTACCTTCGACAGGTCTAGCACAGATACGCAGTATTTT
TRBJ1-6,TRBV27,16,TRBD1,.,CASSLKGQGNNSPLHF,TGTGCCAGCAGTCTAAAGGGACAGGGGAATAATTCACCCCTCCACTTT
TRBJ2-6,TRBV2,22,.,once,CASSEAGGTYGGSLSGANVLTF,TGTGCCAGCAGTGAAGCGGGCGGGACTTATGGAGGTAGTCTATCTGGGGCCAACGTCCTGACTTTC
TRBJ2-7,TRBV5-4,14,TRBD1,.,CASSPADRTYEQYF,TGTGCCAGCAGCCCGGCGGACAGGACTTACGAGCAGTACTTC
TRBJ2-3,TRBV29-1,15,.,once,CSVENLVYFTDTQYF,TGCAGCGTTGAAAATCTAGTTTATTTCACAGATACGCAGTATTTT
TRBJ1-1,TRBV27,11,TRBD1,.,CASRDRDGAFF,TGTGCCAGCAGGGACAGGGACGGAGCTTTCTTT
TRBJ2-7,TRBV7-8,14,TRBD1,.,CASSFFGQGGEQYF,TGTGCCAGCAGCTTCTTTGGACAGGGAGGCGAGCAGTACTTC
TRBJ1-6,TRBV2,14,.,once,CASSQTAHNSPLHF,TGTGCCAGCAGTCAGACAGCCCATAATTCACCCCTCCACTTT
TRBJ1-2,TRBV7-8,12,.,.,CASSSTDYGYTF,TGTGCCAGCAGCTCGACAGATTATGGCTACACCTTC
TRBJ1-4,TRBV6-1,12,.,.,CASRGGNEKLFF,TGTGCCAGCAGGGGAGGGAATGAAAAACTGTTTTTT
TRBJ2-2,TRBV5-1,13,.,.,CAGAEANTGELFF,TGCGCCGGGGCGGAAGCGAACACCGGGGAGCTGTTTTTT
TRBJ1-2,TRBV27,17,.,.,CASSQQSASGKNYGYTF,TGTGCCAGCAGTCAACAATCTGCCTCGGGGAAAAACTATGGCTACACCTTC